This T cell receptor (beta chain) was captured by sequencing in a study of early T cells in non-severe SARS-CoV-2 infection. Background on the study: Sequencing used unsorted whole-blood bulk RNA, so chains lack pairing.

The V gene end was trimmed by 3 bases and the J gene end by 9 bases; junction bases not matched to a gene: 6. Germline values: CDR1 SGHTA, CDR2 FQGTGA. This CDR3 is built from 15 residues. Unique molecular identifiers were added to individual cDNA molecules. TCRdb passed the 5' RACE reads through MiXCR, listing each CDR3 protein once. In the table there are approximately 98,000 distinct CDR3 sequences, 9.5% to 13% of which are singletons. The chain recombines TRBV7-3 with TRBJ2-1; 12 nucleotides agree with TRBD2. Source material: whole blood. The TCR sequence derives from an adult who was a healthcare worker with PCR-confirmed SARS-CoV-2 infection or an uninfected control (not recorded which). The CDR3 region has the DNA TGTGCCAGCAGCTTGGCTAGCGGGAGGGCGGGTGAGCAGTTCTTC. Amino acids: CASSLASGRAGEQFF.